This T cell receptor (beta chain) came from a study of blood T cell repertoires in COVID-19. Study context: The cDNA or gDNA used as material had been derived from T cells, B-cell-depleted T cells, or PBMCs.

CDR3 size: 15 residues. Germline V gene sequence: CDR1 SEHNR, CDR2 FQNEAQ (reference sequence). V lost 6 bases and J 1 base, leaving 12 bases between the germline ends. This clone was found a few times. Some clones are missing from TCRdb's copy, which holds only in-frame ones; the method was immunoSEQ multiplex PCR. There are about 190,000 clones in the sample; around 76% occur only once, and around 17% lies in the top ten. The chain couples TRBV7-9 to TRBJ2-2; possibly TRBD1 for D (5 bases). Sequenced sample: PBMCs or T cells enriched from blood (not recorded which). The sequence was collected from a woman aged 50 to 65 with acute COVID-19. The chain's CDR3 is CASSRLDKNTGELFF. The CDR3 nucleotides read TGTGCCAGCAGTCGTCTGGACAAGAACACCGGGGAGCTGTTTTTT.